This T cell receptor beta chain was recovered during a study of technical replicates of blood from several donors. The repertoire was sequenced with immunoSEQ multiplex PCR; TCRdb's copy has only in-frame clones and lacks some. The table records approximately 59,000 clones, more than 75% of them present only once. The CDR3 is made up of 14 amino acids. V and J are TRBV1 and TRBJ2-5; TRBD2 is the table's D call and was not checked against the DNA. TRBV1 corresponds to a pseudogene. This sequence originates from a human donor in good health. Some clones in this sample may be carry-over from other donors' samples. Sample: PBMCs. CDR3 protein: CTSSRGLAQETQYF. The CDR3 DNA sequence: TGCACCAGCAGCCGCGGACTAGCCCAAGAGACCCAGTACTTC.